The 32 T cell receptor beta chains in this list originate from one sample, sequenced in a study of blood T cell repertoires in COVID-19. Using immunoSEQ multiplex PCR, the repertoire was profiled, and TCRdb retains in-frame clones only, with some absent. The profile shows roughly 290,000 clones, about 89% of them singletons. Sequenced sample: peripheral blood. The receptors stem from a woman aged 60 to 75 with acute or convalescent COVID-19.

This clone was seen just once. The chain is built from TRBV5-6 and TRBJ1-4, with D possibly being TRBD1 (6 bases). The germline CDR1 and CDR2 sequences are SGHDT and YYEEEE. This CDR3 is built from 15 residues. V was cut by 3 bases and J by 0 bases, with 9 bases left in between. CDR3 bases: TGTGCCAGCAGCTACAGGGTTCCAACTAATGAAAAACTGTTTTTT. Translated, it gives CASSYRVPTNEKLFF. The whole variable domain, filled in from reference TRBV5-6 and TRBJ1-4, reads DAGVTQSPTHLIKTRGQQVTLRCSPKSGHDTVSWYQQALGQGPQFIFQYYEEEERQRGNFPDRFSGHQFPNYSSELNVNALLLGDSALYLCASSYRVPTNEKLFFGSGTQLSVL.

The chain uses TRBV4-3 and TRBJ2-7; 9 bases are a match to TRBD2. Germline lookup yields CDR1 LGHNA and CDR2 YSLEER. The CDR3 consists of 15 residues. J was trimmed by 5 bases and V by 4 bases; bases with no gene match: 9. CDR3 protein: CASSRNSGSVDEQYF. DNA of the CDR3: TGCGCCAGCAGCCGGAATAGCGGGAGCGTCGACGAGCAGTACTTC.

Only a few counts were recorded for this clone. The DNA for the CDR3 is TGTGCCAGCAGACAACCGGGACAGCTTTATGGCTACACCTTC. Its protein is CASRQPGQLYGYTF. The chain recombines TRBV6-6 with TRBJ1-2; 7 bases agree with TRBD1. Germline V lookup: CDR1 MNHNY, CDR2 SVGAGI (reference sequence). The CDR3 sequence is 14 residues long. J gave up 5 bases and V 6 bases, and 9 bases lay outside the gene matches.

The DNA for the CDR3 is TGTGCCAGCAGCTTAGGGGGAATAGCGGGACCCTACAATGAGCAGTTCTTC. Protein product: CASSLGGIAGPYNEQFF. The chain is built from TRBV13 and TRBJ2-1, with 8 bases aligning to TRBD2. The length of the CDR3 is 17 residues. The V segment lost 0 bases and the J segment 2 bases; nucleotides outside the gene matches: 6. CDR1 and CDR2 from the germline V gene are PRHDT and FYEKMQ (reference sequence).

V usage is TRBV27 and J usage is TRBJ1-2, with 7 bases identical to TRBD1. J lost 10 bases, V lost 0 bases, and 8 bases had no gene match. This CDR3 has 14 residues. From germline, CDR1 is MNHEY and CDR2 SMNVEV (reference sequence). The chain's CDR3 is CASSLSRDRLNYTF. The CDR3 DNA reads TGTGCCAGCAGTTTATCGAGGGACAGATTGAACTACACCTTC.

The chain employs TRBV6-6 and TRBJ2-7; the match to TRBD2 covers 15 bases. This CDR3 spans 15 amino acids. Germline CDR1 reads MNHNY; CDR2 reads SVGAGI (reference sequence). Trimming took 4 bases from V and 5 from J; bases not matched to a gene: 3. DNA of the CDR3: TGTGCCAGCAGTTCTGGACTAGCGGGAGGGAACGAGCAGTACTTC. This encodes CASSSGLAGGNEQYF.

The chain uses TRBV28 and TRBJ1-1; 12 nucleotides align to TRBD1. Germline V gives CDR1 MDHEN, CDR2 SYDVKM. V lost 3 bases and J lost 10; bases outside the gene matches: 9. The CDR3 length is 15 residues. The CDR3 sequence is CASSLGGTGGLVAFF. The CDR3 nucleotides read TGTGCCAGCAGTTTGGGAGGGACAGGGGGCCTCGTAGCTTTCTTT.

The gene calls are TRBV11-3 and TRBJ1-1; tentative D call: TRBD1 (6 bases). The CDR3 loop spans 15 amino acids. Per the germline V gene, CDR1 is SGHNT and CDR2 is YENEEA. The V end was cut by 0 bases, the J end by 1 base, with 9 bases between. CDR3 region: CASSLEGTRNTEAFF. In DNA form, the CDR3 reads TGTGCCAGCAGCTTAGAAGGGACAAGGAACACTGAAGCTTTCTTT. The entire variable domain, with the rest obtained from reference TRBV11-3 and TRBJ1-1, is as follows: EAGVVQSPRYKIIEKKQPVAFWCNPISGHNTLYWYLQNLGQGPELLIRYENEEAVDDSQLPKDRFSAERLKGVDSTLKIQPAELGDSAVYLCASSLEGTRNTEAFFGQGTRLTVV.

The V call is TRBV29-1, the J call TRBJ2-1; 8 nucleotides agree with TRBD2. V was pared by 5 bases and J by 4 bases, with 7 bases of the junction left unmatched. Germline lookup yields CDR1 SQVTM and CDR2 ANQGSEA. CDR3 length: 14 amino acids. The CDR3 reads CSVCKRGRYNEQFF. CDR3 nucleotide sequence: TGCAGCGTTTGTAAGCGGGGGAGGTACAATGAGCAGTTCTTC.

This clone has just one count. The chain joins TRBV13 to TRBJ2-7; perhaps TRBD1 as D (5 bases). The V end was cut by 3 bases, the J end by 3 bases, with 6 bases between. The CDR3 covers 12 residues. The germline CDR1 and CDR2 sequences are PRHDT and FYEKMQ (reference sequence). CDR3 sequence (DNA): TGTGCCAGCAGCTTTCAGGGCTACGAGCAGTACTTC. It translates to CASSFQGYEQYF.

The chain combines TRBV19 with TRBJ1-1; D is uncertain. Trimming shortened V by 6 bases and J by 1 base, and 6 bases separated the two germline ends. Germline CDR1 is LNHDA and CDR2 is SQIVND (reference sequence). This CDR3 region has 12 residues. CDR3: CASSGRNTEAFF. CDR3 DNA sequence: TGTGCCAGTAGCGGGAGGAACACTGAAGCTTTCTTT.

The CDR3 sequence: CAISGTSGTNTGELFF. CDR3 coding DNA: TGTGCCATCAGTGGGACTAGCGGCACGAACACCGGGGAGCTGTTTTTT. The rearrangement links TRBV10-3 to TRBJ2-2, with 10 positions matching TRBD2. V shed 4 bases and J 0 bases; nucleotides not matched to a gene: 2. The CDR3 totals 16 residues. Germline assignment: CDR1 ENHRY and CDR2 SYGVKD.

CDR3 region: CASSLIGGGTYNEQFF. Written as DNA, the CDR3 is TGTGCCAGCAGCTTAATTGGCGGGGGCACCTACAATGAGCAGTTCTTC. The genes are TRBV7-3 and TRBJ2-1; TRBD2 might be the D (7 bases). The CDR3 is 16 residues long. The germline V and J ends were trimmed by 1 base and 2 bases, with 12 bases remaining between them. Germline V CDR1 and CDR2: SGHTA, FQGTGA.

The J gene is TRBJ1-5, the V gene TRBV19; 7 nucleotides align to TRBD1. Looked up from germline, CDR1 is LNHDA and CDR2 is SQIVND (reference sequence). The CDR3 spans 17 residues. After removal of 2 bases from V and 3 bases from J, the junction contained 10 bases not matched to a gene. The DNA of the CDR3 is TGTGCCAGTAGTATAAGCCCGACAGGGACGTCCAATCAGCCCCAGCATTTT. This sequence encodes CASSISPTGTSNQPQHF.

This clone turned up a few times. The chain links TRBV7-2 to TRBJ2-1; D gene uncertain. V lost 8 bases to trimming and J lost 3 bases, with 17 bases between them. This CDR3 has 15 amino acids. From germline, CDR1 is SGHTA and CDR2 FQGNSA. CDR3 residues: CASSGSNSLYNEQFF. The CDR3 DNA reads TGTGCCAGCTCTGGATCGAACAGCCTCTACAATGAGCAGTTCTTC.

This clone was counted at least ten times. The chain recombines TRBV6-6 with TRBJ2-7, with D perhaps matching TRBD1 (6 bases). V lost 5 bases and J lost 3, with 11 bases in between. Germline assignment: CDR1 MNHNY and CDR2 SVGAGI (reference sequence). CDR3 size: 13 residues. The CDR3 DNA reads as TGTGCCAGCAGTCCGGGACATTACTACGAGCAGTACTTC. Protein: CASSPGHYYEQYF.

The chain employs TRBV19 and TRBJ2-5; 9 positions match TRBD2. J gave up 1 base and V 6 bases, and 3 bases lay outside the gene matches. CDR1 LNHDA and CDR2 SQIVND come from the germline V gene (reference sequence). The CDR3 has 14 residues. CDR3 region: CASRVAGAQETQYF. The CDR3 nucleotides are TGTGCCAGTAGAGTAGCGGGAGCCCAAGAGACCCAGTACTTC.

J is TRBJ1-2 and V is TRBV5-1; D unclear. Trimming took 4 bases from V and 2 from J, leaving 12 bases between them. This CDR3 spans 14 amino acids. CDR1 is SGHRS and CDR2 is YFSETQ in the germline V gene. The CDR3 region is CASSNSGGNYGYTF. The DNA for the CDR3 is TGCGCCAGCAGCAATAGTGGAGGGAACTATGGCTACACCTTC.

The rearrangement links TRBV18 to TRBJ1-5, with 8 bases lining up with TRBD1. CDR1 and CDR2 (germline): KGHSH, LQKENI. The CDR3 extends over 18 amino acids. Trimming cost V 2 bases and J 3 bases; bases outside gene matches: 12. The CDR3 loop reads CASSPGQGSAPHNQPQHF. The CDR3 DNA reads TGTGCCAGCTCACCAGGACAGGGATCCGCACCTCACAATCAGCCCCAGCATTTT.

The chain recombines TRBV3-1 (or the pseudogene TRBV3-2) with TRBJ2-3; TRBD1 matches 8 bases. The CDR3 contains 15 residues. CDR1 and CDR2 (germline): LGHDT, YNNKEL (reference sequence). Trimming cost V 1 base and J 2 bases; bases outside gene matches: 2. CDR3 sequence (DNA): TGTGCCAGCAGCCAAGGACAGGGGACCACAGATACGCAGTATTTT. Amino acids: CASSQGQGTTDTQYF.

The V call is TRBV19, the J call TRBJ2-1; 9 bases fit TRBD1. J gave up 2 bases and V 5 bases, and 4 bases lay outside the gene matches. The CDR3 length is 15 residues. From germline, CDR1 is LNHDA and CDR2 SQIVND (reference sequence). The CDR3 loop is CASSLRQGAYNEQFF. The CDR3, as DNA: TGTGCCAGTAGTCTAAGACAGGGGGCCTACAATGAGCAGTTCTTC. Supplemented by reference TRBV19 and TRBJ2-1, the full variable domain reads DGGITQSPKYLFRKEGQNVTLSCEQNLNHDAMYWYRQDPGQGLRLIYYSQIVNDFQKGDIAEGYSVSREKKESFPLTVTSAQKNPTAFYLCASSLRQGAYNEQFFGPGTRLTVL.

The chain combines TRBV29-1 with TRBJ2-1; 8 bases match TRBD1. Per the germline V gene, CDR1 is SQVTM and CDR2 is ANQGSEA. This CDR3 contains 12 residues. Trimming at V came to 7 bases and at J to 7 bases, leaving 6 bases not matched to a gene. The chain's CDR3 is CSAGTGRNEQFF. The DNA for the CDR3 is TGCAGCGCCGGGACAGGCCGAAATGAGCAGTTCTTC.

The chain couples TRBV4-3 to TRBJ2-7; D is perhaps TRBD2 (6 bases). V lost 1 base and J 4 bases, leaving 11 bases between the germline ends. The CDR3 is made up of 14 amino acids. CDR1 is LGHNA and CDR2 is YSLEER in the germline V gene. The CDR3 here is CASSQVGGNYEQYF. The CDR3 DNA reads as TGCGCCAGCAGCCAAGTAGGCGGGAATTACGAGCAGTACTTC.

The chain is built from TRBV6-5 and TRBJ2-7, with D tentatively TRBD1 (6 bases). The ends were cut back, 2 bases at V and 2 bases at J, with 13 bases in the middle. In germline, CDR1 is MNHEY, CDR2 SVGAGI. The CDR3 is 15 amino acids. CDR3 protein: CASSYLDSLTYEQYF. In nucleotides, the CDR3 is TGTGCCAGCAGTTACCTGGACAGCCTAACCTACGAGCAGTACTTC.

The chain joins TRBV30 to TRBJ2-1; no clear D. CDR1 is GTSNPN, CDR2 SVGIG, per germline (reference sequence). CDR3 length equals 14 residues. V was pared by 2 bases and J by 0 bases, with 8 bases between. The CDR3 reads CAWSSYYSYNEQFF. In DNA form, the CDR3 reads TGTGCCTGGAGTTCGTATTACTCCTACAATGAGCAGTTCTTC.

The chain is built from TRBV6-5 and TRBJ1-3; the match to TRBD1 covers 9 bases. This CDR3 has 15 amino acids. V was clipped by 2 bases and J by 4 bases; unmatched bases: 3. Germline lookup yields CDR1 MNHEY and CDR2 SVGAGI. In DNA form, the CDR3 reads TGTGCCAGCAGTTACGGGACAGGGCCAGGAAACACCATATATTTT. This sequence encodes CASSYGTGPGNTIYF.

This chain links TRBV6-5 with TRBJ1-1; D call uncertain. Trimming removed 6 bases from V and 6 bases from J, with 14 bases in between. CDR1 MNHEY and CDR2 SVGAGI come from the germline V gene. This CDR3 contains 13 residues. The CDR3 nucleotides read TGTGCCAGCAGAACAGCGGGTCGGCCTGAAGCTTTCTTT. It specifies CASRTAGRPEAFF.

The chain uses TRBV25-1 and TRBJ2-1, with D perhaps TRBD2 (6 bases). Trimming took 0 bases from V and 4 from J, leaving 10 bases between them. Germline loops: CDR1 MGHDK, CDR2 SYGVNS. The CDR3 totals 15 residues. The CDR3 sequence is CASSEYADYYNEQFF. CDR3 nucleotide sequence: TGTGCCAGCAGTGAATATGCGGACTATTACAATGAGCAGTTCTTC.

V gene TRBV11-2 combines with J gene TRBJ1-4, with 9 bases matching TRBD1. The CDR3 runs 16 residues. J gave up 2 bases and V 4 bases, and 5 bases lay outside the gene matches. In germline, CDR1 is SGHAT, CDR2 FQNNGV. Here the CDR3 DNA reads TGTGCCAGCAGCTGGGGACAGGGAAAGACTAATGAAAAACTGTTTTTT. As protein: CASSWGQGKTNEKLFF.

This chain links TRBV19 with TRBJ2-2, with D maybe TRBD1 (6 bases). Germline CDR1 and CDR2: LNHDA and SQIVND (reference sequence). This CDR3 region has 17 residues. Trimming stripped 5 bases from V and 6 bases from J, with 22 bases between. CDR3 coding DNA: TGTGCCAGTAGTCCGAAACAGGGCCCCTCCGTCCCCGGGGAGCTGTTTTTT. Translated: CASSPKQGPSVPGELFF.

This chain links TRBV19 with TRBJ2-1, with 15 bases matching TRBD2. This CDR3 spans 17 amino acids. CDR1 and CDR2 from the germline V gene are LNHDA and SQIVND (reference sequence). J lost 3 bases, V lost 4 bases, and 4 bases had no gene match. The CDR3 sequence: CASSTGTSGGYYNEQFF. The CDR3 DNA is TGTGCCAGTAGTACCGGGACTAGCGGGGGGTACTACAATGAGCAGTTCTTC.

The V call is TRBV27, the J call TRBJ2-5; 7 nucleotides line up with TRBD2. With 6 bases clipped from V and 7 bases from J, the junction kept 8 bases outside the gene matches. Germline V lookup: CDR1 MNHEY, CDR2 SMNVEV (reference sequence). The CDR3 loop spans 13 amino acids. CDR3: CASSRGSGGTQYF. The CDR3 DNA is TGTGCCAGCAGCCGAGGTTCGGGGGGGACCCAGTACTTC.